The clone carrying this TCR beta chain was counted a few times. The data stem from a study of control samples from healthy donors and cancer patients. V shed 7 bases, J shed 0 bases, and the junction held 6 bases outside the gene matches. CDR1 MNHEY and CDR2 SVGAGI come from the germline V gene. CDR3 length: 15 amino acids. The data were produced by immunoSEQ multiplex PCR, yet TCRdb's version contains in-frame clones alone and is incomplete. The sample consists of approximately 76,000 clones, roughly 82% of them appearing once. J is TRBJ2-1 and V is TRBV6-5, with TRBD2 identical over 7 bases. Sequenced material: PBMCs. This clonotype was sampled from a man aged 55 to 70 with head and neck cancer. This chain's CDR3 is CASTQGGSSYNEQFF. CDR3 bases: TGTGCCAGCACCCAGGGCGGGAGCTCCTACAATGAGCAGTTCTTC.